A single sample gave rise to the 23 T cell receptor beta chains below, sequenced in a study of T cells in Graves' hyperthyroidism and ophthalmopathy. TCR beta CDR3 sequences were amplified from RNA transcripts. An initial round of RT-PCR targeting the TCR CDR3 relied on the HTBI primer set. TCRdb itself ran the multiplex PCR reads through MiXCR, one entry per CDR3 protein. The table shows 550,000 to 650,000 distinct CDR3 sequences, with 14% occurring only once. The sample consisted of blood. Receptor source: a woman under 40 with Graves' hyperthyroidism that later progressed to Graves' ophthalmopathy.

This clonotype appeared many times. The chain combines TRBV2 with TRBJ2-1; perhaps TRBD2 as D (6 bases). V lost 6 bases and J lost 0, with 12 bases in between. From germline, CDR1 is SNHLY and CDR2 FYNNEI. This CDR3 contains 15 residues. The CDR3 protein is CASSPGTGSYNEQFF. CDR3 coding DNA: TGTGCCAGCAGCCCCGGGACTGGCTCCTACAATGAGCAGTTCTTC.

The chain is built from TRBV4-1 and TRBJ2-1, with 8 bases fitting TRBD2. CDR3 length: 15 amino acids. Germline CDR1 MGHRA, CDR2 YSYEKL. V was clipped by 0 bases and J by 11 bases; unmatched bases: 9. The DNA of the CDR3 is TGCGCCAGCAGCCAAGATCTCCTAGCGGGTTTGAAGCAGTTCTTC. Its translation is CASSQDLLAGLKQFF.

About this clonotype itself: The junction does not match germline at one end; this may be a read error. The CDR3 region is CASSLERVSKPEALF. The CDR3 DNA follows: TGTGCCAGCAGCTTAGAGAGGGTATCAAAACCTGAAGCTTTGTTT. This rearrangement joins TRBV7-2 to TRBJ1-1; D call uncertain. The CDR3 has 15 residues. Germline values: CDR1 SGHTA, CDR2 FQGNSA.

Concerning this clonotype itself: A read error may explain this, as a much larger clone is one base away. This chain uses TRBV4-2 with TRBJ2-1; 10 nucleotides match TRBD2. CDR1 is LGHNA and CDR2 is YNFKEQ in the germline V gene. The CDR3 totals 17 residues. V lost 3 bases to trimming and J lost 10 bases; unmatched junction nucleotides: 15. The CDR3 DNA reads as TGTGCCAGCAGCCAGGGGACTGCAGCGGGAGGGACGGGGGAGCAGTTCTTC. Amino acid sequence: CASSQGTAAGGTGEQFF.

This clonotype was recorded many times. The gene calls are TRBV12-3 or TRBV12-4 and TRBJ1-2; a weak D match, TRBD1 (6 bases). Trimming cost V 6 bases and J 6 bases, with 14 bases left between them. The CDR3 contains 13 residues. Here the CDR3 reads CASRGGGANGYTF. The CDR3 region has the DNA TGTGCCAGCAGGGGGGGGGGGGCCAATGGCTACACCTTC.

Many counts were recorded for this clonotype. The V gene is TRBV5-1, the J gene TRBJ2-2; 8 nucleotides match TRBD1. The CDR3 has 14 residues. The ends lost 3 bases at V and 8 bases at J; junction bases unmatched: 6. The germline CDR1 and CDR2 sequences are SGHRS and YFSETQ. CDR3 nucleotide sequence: TGCGCCAGCAGCTCCGGACAGGGCTTGGGGGAGCTGTTTTTT. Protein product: CASSSGQGLGELFF.

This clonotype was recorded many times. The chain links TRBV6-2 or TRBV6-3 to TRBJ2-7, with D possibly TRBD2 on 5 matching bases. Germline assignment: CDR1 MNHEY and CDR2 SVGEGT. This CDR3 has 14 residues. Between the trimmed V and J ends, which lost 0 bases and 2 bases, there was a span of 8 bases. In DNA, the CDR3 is TGTGCCAGCAGTTACTCAGGCGGGCCCTACGAGCAGTACTTC. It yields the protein CASSYSGGPYEQYF.

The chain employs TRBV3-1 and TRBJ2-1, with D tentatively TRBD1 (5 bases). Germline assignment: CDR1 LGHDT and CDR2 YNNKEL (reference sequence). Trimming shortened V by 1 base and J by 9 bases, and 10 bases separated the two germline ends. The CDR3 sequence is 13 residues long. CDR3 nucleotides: TGTGCCAGCAGCCAAGTAGATAGGGGTGAGCAGTTCTTC. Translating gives CASSQVDRGEQFF.

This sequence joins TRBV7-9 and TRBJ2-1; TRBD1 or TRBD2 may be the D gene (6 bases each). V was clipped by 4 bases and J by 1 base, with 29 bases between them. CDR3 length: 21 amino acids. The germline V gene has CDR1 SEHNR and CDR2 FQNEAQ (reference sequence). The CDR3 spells CASSSPEAGQVPSRSYNEQFF. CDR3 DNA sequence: TGTGCCAGCAGCTCCCCAGAGGCGGGACAAGTCCCCTCCAGGTCCTACAATGAGCAGTTCTTC. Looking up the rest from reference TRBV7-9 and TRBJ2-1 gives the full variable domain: DTGVSQNPRHKITKRGQNVTFRCDPISEHNRLYWYRQTLGQGPEFLTYFQNEAQLEKSRLLSDRFSAERPKGSFSTLEIQRTEQGDSAMYLCASSSPEAGQVPSRSYNEQFFGPGTRLTVL.

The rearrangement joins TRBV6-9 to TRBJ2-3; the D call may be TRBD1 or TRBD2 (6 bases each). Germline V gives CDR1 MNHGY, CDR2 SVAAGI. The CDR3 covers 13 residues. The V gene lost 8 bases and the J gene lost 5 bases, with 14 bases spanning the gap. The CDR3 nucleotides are TGTGCCAGCTCTGAACAGGGAGGAGATACGCAGTATTTT. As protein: CASSEQGGDTQYF.

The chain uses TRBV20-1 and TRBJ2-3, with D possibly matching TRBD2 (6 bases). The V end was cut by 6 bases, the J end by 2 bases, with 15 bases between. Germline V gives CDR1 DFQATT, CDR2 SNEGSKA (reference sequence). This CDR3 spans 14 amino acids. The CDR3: CSAKRESNTDTQYF. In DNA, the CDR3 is TGCAGTGCAAAACGGGAGTCCAACACAGATACGCAGTATTTT.

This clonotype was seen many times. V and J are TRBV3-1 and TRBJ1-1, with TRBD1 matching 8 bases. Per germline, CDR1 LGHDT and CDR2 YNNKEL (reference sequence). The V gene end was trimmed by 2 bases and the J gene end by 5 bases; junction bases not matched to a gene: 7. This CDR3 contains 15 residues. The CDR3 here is CASSQSGQGWTEAFF. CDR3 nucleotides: TGTGCCAGCAGCCAATCCGGACAGGGCTGGACTGAAGCTTTCTTT.

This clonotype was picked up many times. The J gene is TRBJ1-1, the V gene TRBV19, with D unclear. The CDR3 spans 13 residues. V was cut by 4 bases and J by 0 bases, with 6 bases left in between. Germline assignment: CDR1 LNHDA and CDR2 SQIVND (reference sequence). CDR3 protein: CASSTTMNTEAFF. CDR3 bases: TGTGCCAGTAGTACGACAATGAACACTGAAGCTTTCTTT.

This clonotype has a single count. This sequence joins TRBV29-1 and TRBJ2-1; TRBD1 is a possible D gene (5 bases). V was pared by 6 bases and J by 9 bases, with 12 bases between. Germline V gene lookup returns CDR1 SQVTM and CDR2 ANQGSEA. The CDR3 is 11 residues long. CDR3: CSVPQGSEQFF. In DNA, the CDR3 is TGCAGCGTGCCTCAGGGTTCTGAGCAGTTCTTC.

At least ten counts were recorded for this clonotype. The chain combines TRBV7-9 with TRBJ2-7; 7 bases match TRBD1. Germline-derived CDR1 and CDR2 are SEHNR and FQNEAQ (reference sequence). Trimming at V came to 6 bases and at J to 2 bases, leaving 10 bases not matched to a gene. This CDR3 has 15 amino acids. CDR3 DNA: TGTGCCAGCAGTGCACCGGGACAGACAACCTACGAGCAGTACTTC. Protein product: CASSAPGQTTYEQYF.

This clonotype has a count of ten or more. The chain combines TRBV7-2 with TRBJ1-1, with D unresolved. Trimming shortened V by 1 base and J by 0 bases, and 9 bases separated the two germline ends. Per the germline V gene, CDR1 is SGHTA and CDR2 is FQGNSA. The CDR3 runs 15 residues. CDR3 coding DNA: TGTGCCAGCAGCTTAGTGTTGGGTATGAACACTGAAGCTTTCTTT. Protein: CASSLVLGMNTEAFF. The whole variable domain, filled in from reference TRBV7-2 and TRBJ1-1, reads GAGVSQSPSNKVTEKGKDVELRCDPISGHTALYWYRQSLGQGLEFLIYFQGNSAPDKSGLPSDRFSAERTGGSVSTLTIQRTQQEDSAVYLCASSLVLGMNTEAFFGQGTRLTVV.

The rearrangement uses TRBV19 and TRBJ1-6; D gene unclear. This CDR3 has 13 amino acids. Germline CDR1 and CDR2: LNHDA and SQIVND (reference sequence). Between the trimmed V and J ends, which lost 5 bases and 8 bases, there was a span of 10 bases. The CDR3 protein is CASSSFTYSPLHF. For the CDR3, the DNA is TGTGCCAGTAGTTCGTTCACATATTCACCCCTCCACTTT.

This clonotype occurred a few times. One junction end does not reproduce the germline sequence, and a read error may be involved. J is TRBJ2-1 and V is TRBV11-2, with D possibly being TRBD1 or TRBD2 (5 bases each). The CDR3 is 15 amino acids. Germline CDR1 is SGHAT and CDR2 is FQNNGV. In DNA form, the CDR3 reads TGTGCCGGCAGACCGTGGGGGAAAGAAAGCAATGAGCAGTTCTTC. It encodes CAGRPWGKESNEQFF.

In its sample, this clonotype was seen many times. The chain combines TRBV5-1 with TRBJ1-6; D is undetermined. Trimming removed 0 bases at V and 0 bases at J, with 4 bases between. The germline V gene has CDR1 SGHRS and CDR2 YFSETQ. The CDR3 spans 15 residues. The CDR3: CASSLDGSYNSPLHF. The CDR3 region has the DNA TGCGCCAGCAGCTTGGACGGCTCCTATAATTCACCCCTCCACTTT.

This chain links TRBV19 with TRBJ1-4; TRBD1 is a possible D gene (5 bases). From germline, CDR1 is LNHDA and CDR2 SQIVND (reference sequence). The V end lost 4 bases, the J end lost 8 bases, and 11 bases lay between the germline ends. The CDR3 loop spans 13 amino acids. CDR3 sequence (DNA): TGTGCCAGTAGTAATAGGGGTGGCGAAAAACTGTTTTTT. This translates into CASSNRGGEKLFF.

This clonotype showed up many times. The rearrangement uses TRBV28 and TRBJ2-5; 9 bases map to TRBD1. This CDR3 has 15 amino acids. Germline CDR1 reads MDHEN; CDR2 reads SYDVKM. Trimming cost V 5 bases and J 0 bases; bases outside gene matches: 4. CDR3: CASSMDRGHQETQYF. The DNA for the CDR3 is TGTGCCAGCAGTATGGACAGGGGCCACCAAGAGACCCAGTACTTC.

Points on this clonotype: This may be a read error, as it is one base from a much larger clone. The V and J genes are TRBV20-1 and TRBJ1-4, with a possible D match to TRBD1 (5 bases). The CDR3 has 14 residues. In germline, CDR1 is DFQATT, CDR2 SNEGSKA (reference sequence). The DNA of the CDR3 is TGCAGTGCTAGAGACGGGGGTACTAATGAAAAACTGGTTTTT. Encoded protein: CSARDGGTNEKLVF.

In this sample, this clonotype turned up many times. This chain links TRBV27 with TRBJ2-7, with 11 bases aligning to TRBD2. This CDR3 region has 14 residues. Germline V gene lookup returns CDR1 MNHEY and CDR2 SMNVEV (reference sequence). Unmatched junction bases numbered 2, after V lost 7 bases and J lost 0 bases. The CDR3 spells CASTLAGGSYEQYF. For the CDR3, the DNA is TGTGCCAGCACCCTAGCGGGAGGCTCCTACGAGCAGTACTTC.